This TCR beta chain was profiled in a study of PD-1 blockade in classical Hodgkin lymphoma. Across the study: Intravenous nivolumab at 3 mg/kg was given to patients every 2 weeks. Study results and limitations: While CD8+ TCR diversity did not rise significantly by C4D1, CD4+ TCR diversity did. Lower baseline TCR diversity marked trial partial responders and progressors.

Time point of the sample: cycle 4 day 1 (C4D1), after about 6 weeks of nivolumab. Relapses following autologous stem cell transplantation were seen in all patients, with brentuximab vedotin exposure varying. Patients reached a best response of complete response, partial response or progressive disease. CDR3 length equals 15 residues. J gave up 9 bases and V 7 bases, and 15 bases lay outside the gene matches. Germline values: CDR1 SGHRS, CDR2 YFSETQ. This clone appeared a few times. Its antigen is unidentified. Profiled with immunoSEQ multiplex PCR; TCRdb holds only in-frame clones, not every one. The sample records about 90,000 clones, under 85% being singletons.

The clonotype was recovered from a human donor with classical Hodgkin lymphoma. This material consisted of peripheral blood mononuclear cells (PBMCs), taken before the fourth cycle of nivolumab. The chain combines TRBV5-1 with TRBJ2-1, with TRBD1 matching over 8 bases. CDR3 in DNA: TGCGCCAGCGCAACCGGGACAGGCTCATTTAGTGAGCAGTTCTTC. Translated: CASATGTGSFSEQFF.